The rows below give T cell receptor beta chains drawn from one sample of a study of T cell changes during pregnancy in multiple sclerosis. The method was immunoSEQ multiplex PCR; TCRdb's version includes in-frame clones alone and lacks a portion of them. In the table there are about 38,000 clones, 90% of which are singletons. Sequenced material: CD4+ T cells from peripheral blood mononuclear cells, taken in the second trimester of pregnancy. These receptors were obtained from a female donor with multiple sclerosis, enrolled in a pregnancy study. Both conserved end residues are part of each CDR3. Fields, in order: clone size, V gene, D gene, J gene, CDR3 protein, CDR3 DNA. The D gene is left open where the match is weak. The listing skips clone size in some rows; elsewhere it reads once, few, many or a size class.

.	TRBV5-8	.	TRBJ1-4	CASSLGESSTNEKLFF	TGTGCCAGCAGCCTGGGGGAGAGCTCGACTAATGAAAAACTGTTTTTT
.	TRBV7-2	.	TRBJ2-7	CASSLAAGPYEQYF	TGTGCCAGCAGCTTAGCGGCAGGGCCCTACGAGCAGTACTTC
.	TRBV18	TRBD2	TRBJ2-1	CASSPRTSGSSYNEQFF	TGTGCCAGCTCACCCAGGACTAGCGGGTCCTCCTACAATGAGCAGTTCTTC
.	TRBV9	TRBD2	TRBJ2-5	CASNRGEETQYF	TGTGCCAGCAATCGGGGGGAAGAGACCCAGTACTTC
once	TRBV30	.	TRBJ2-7	CAYRQRTYEQYF	TGTGCCTACCGACAGAGAACCTACGAGCAGTACTTC
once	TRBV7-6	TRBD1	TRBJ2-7	CASSTGAKGGSYEQYF	TGTGCCAGCAGTACAGGGGCTAAGGGCGGGTCCTACGAGCAGTACTTC
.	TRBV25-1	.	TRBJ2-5	CASSVPNFRRDWETQYF	TGTGCCAGCAGTGTCCCAAATTTCCGGAGGGATTGGGAGACCCAGTACTTC
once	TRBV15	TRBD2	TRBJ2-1	CATSRVSGRIGYNEQFF	TGTGCCACCAGCAGAGTTAGCGGGAGAATCGGCTACAATGAGCAGTTCTTC
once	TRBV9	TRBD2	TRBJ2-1	CASSVAVAGVSEQFF	TGTGCCAGCAGCGTAGCTGTAGCGGGAGTGTCTGAGCAGTTCTTC
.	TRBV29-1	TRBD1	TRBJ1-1	CSVLRTGGANTEAFF	TGCAGCGTTCTCAGGACAGGGGGCGCGAACACTGAAGCTTTCTTT
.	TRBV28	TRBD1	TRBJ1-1	CASSSGTGSMNTEAFF	TGTGCCAGCAGTTCCGGGACAGGATCGATGAACACTGAAGCTTTCTTT
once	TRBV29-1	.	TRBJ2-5	CSVTRGAETQYF	TGCAGCGTAACACGTGGGGCAGAGACCCAGTACTTC
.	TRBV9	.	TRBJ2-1	CASSAHVTSSYNEQFF	TGTGCCAGCAGCGCCCACGTGACTAGCTCCTACAATGAGCAGTTCTTC
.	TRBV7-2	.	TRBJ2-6	CASSLGSTVANVLTF	TGTGCCAGCAGCTTAGGCTCGACAGTGGCCAACGTCCTGACTTTC
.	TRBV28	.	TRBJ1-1	CASSRELNTEAFF	TGTGCCAGCAGTAGGGAGCTGAACACTGAAGCTTTCTTT